The 15 T cell receptor beta chains in this list originate from one sample, sequenced in a study of blood T cell repertoires in COVID-19. Profiling relied on immunoSEQ multiplex PCR, and the TCRdb table lists in-frame clones only, not all of them. Among about 200,000 clones listed, 85% to 90% were seen once. The sample was peripheral blood. The receptors shown here come from a man in his late teens or twenties with active or convalescent COVID-19.

The chain combines TRBV11-2 with TRBJ2-6, with D perhaps TRBD1 (5 bases). V was cut by 2 bases and J by 0 bases, with 11 bases left in between. The germline V gene encodes CDR1 SGHAT and CDR2 FQNNGV. The CDR3 loop spans 17 amino acids. The CDR3 coding sequence is TGTGCCAGCAGCTTATGGGGCACCTACTCTGGGGCCAACGTCCTGACTTTC. As protein: CASSLWGTYSGANVLTF.

This clone occurred a few times. V usage is TRBV21-1 and J usage is TRBJ1-2. TRBV21-1 is a pseudogene. CDR3 length: 15 amino acids. Written as DNA, the CDR3 is TGTGCCAGCAGCAAAGATGACGGAGGCAGATCTGGCTACACCTTC. Translation gives CASSKDDGGRSGYTF.

The J gene is TRBJ2-3, the V gene TRBV5-1; 7 bases are shared with TRBD2. Looked up from germline, CDR1 is SGHRS and CDR2 is YFSETQ. With 2 bases clipped from V and 0 bases from J, the junction kept 15 bases outside the gene matches. The CDR3 contains 19 residues. Written as DNA, the CDR3 is TGCGCCAGCAGCTTCTCTCTAGCGGTTTGGCAACGGAGCACAGATACGCAGTATTTT. This codes for CASSFSLAVWQRSTDTQYF.

The CDR3 sequence: CASSTRGHFLHF. For the CDR3, the DNA is TGTGCCAGCAGTACCAGGGGGCACTTTCTCCACTTT. The chain is built from TRBV6-5 and TRBJ1-6; 8 nucleotides line up with TRBD1. CDR1 is MNHEY and CDR2 is SVGAGI in the germline V gene. The CDR3 extends over 12 amino acids. Losses at the gene ends were 5 bases for V and 16 bases for J; bases not matched to a gene: 7.

The genes are TRBV30 and TRBJ2-7; 7 bases line up with TRBD2. The ends lost 3 bases at V and 0 bases at J; junction bases unmatched: 17. The CDR3 consists of 18 residues. Germline CDR1 and CDR2: GTSNPN and SVGIG (reference sequence). The CDR3 loop is CAWRETGTKSIYSYEQYF. The CDR3 DNA is TGTGCCTGGAGGGAAACCGGGACTAAGAGTATTTACTCCTACGAGCAGTACTTC.

This clone was recorded only once. The J gene is TRBJ2-7, the V gene TRBV6-5; D possibly corresponds to TRBD2 (5 bases). Trimming took off 6 bases at V and 6 bases at J, with 9 bases between the two ends. Germline-derived CDR1 and CDR2 are MNHEY and SVGAGI. There are 11 residues in the CDR3. For the CDR3, the DNA is TGTGCCAGCAGGTCCCGGGGCGAGCAGTACTTC. The encoded protein is CASRSRGEQYF.

Remarks on this clone: At the DNA level, this CDR3 is encoded by other sequences in the same sample as well. This sequence joins TRBV5-4 and TRBJ2-1, with a weak D call TRBD1 (6 bases). Per germline, CDR1 SGHNT and CDR2 YYREEE (reference sequence). The length of the CDR3 is 13 residues. Trimming removed 5 bases from V and 4 bases from J, with 10 bases in between. DNA of the CDR3: TGTGCCAGCAGTCTGGACAGATACAATGAGCAGTTCTTC. Its protein product is CASSLDRYNEQFF.

The chain uses TRBV24-1 and TRBJ2-5, with a weak D call TRBD1 (5 bases). V gave up 4 bases and J gave up 4 bases, with 15 bases separating them. Germline lookup yields CDR1 KGHDR and CDR2 SFDVKD. The CDR3 is made up of 15 amino acids. DNA of the CDR3: TGTGCCACCAGTGAACCGAGACAGTCGTTAGAGACCCAGTACTTC. Protein sequence: CATSEPRQSLETQYF.

This clone was observed a handful of times. The chain links TRBV18 to TRBJ2-7, with 7 bases aligning to TRBD1. V shed 3 bases, J shed 7 bases, and the junction held 6 bases outside the gene matches. The CDR3 runs to 13 residues. Germline V gene lookup returns CDR1 KGHSH and CDR2 LQKENI. CDR3 sequence reads: CASSPEQGWEQYF. In nucleotides, the CDR3 is TGTGCCAGCTCACCCGAACAGGGGTGGGAGCAGTACTTC.

This clone was observed once. The chain couples TRBV4-3 to TRBJ2-2, with 12 nucleotides matching TRBD2. The germline V gene encodes CDR1 LGHNA and CDR2 YSLEER. CDR3 length: 18 amino acids. Unmatched junction bases numbered 11, after V lost 4 bases and J lost 5 bases. CDR3 region: CASSRGTSGPRGTGELFF. For the CDR3, the DNA is TGCGCCAGCAGCCGGGGGACTAGCGGGCCCCGGGGAACCGGGGAGCTGTTTTTT.

The rearrangement joins TRBV12-3 or TRBV12-4 to TRBJ2-3, with 7 bases that match TRBD2. The CDR3 extends over 11 amino acids. The V gene end was trimmed by 10 bases and the J gene end by 9 bases; junction bases not matched to a gene: 7. In DNA form, the CDR3 reads TGTGCCACGGGGAGGGTGGAGACGCAGTATTTT. Translating it yields CATGRVETQYF.

This clone was picked up one time. V gene TRBV5-1 combines with J gene TRBJ2-3, with a tentative D call TRBD2 (7 bases). CDR1 and CDR2 (germline): SGHRS, YFSETQ. This CDR3 region has 17 residues. V was trimmed by 4 bases and J by 4 bases, leaving 22 bases between them. The CDR3 spells CASSLGGGGAWADTQYF. CDR3 bases: TGCGCCAGCAGCCTGGGAGGTGGGGGGGCTTGGGCAGATACGCAGTATTTT.

This clone was counted at least ten times. This chain links TRBV30 with TRBJ2-6; D gene ambiguous. The V gene lost 2 bases and the J gene lost 0 bases, with 14 bases spanning the gap. Per the germline V gene, CDR1 is GTSNPN and CDR2 is SVGIG (reference sequence). The CDR3 contains 17 residues. The CDR3 DNA is TGTGCCTGGAGTTGGAGCCCAGTTTACTCTGGGGCCAACGTCCTGACTTTC. Amino acid sequence: CAWSWSPVYSGANVLTF.

This clone was found a few times. This rearrangement joins TRBV4-2 to TRBJ2-2, with D perhaps TRBD1 (5 bases). Deletions cut 2 bases from V and 2 bases from J, with 18 bases between. The CDR3 is 18 residues long. From germline, CDR1 is LGHNA and CDR2 YNFKEQ. The CDR3 sequence is CASSQKNFVQENTGELFF. As DNA, the CDR3 is TGTGCCAGCAGCCAAAAAAACTTCGTACAGGAAAACACCGGGGAGCTGTTTTTT.

This clone was recorded a few times. CDR3 DNA sequence: TGTGCCAGCAGCCCCGGTCCGGTCCCTGGAAACACCATATATTTT. Translation: CASSPGPVPGNTIYF. The chain links TRBV9 to TRBJ1-3; no firm D call. The length of the CDR3 is 15 residues. The V gene's germline CDR1 is SGDLS and CDR2 YYNGEE. V lost 4 bases and J 2 bases, leaving 13 bases between the germline ends.